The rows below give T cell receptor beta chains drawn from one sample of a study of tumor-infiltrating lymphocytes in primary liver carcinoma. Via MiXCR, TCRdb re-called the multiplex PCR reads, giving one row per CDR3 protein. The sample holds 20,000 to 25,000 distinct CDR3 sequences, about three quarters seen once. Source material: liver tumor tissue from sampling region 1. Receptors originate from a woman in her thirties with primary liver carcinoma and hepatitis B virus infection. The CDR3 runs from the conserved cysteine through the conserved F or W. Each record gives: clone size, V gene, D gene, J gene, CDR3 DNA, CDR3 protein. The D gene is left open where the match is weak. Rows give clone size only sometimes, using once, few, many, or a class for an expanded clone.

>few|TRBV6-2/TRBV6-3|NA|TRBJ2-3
TGCGCCAGCAGTTACTCTAGCACAGATACGCAGTATTTT
CASSYSSTDTQYF
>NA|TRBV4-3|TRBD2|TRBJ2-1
TGCGCCAGCGGCCAAAACGTGGCGGGAGTCAGAGATGAGCAGTTCTTC
CASGQNVAGVRDEQFF
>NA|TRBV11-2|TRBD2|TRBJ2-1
TGTGCCATCAGCCTTACTAGCGGGAGGTTCCCATGCGATGAGCAGTCCTTC
CAISLTSGRFPCDEQSF
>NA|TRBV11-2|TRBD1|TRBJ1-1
TGTACCAGCGGCGCTTGGGACAGGGGGCGCAAGAGGTGGAGCAACACTGAAGCTTTCTTT
CTSGAWDRGRKRWSNTEAFF
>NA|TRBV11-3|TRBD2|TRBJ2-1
TGTGCCGGCGCTAGCGGGGGTGGGAGTGAGCAATTCTTC
CAGASGGGSEQFF
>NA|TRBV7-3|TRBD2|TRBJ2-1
TGTGCCAGCAGATTGACTAGCGGGATGAACAATGAGCAGTTCTTC
CASRLTSGMNNEQFF
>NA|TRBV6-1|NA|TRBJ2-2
TGTGCCAACAGTGCTGTCGGGGTGCTGTTTTTT
CANSAVGVLFF
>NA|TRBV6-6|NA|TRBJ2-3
TGTGCCAGCAGCTCCACATTAGGCCGGGGAGGCCAGATAGGGCAGTATTTT
CASSSTLGRGGQIGQYF
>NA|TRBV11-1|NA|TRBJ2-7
TGTGCCAGCAGCTCAGGATACCTCCTCGAGCAGTGCTTC
CASSSGYLLEQCF
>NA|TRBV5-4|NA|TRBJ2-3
TGTGCAAGCAGCCTGGGGCAGGGCAGGAGCACAGATACGCAGTATTTT
CASSLGQGRSTDTQYF
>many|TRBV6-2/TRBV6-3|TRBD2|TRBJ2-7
TGTGCCAGCTCTGTCGGCGGGAGTAGGTACGAGCAGTACTTC
CASSVGGSRYEQYF
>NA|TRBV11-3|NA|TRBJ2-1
TGTGCCGGCGCTAGCTGGAGTGGGAATGAGCACTTTTTC
CAGASWSGNEHFF
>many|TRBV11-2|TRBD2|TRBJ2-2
TGTGCCTGCAGCTTAGTGGCGCTAGCGGGAACCGGGGACCTGTTTTTT
CACSLVALAGTGDLFF
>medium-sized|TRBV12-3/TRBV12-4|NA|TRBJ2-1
TGTGCCAGCAGTTTAGGGTTATTCAATGAGCAGTTCTTC
CASSLGLFNEQFF
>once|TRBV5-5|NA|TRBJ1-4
TGTGCCAGCAGCTTTAGGTTAGGCGGATGGGTTGCAACTAATGAAAAACTCTTTTTT
CASSFRLGGWVATNEKLFF
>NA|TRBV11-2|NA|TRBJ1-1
TGTATCAGCAGATATACAGTGGGGAGGGCTGAAGCTTTCTTT
CISRYTVGRAEAFF
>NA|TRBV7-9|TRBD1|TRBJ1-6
TGTGCCAGCAGCCATGGACAGGGCTTTTATAATTCAGCCCTCCACTTT
CASSHGQGFYNSALHF
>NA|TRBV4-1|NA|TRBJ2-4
TGCACCAGCAGCCCAGAGATGAGTATGGACACGAGCAAGTGGTACTTC
CTSSPEMSMDTSKWYF
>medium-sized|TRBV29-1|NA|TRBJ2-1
TGCAGCGGCGCTGCCGGGAGCGTAGTCGATGAGCAGTTCTTC
CSGAAGSVVDEQFF
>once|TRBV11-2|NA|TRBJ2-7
TGTGTCAGCAGTATCACAGGGGGGGACTCTTGGACCTACGGGCAGTACTTC
CVSSITGGDSWTYGQYF
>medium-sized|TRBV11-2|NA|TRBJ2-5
TGTGCCAGCAGATCCCGGGACTCGGCCCACCAAGAGACCCAGTACTTC
CASRSRDSAHQETQYF
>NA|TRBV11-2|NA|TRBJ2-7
TGTGCCAGCACGATTGCGAGGAACTACGAGCACTACTTC
CASTIARNYEHYF
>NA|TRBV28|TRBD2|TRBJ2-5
TGTGCCAGCAGTTTTTGGGCTAGCGGCCAAGAGACCCAGTGTTTC
CASSFWASGQETQCF
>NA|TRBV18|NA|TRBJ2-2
TGTGCCAGCTCACCACCGGTGTTAGCCGCAATGAACACCGGGGAGCTGTTATTT
CASSPPVLAAMNTGELLF
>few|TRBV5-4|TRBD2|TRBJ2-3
TGTGCCAGCAGTAACTCGGCGGCTAGCGGGACTCGGACAGATACGCAGTATTTC
CASSNSAASGTRTDTQYF